The TCR beta chain under discussion was sequenced for a study of ipilimumab plus nivolumab after autologous stem cell transplantation. Patients got ipilimumab 1 mg/kg beginning 14 to 28 days post-transplant. CDR3 length equals 15 residues. Germline CDR1 reads SEHNR; CDR2 reads FQNEAQ (reference sequence). Trimming took 7 bases from V and 1 from J, leaving 16 bases between them. This table comes from immunoSEQ multiplex PCR, and its TCRdb copy is limited to in-frame clones, with some not included. In the table there are about 43,000 clones, around nine tenths of which are singletons. J is TRBJ1-1 and V is TRBV7-9, with D uncertain. The TCR originated in a male donor with multiple myeloma. Sequences were derived from PBMCs, sampled in a trial of ipilimumab plus nivolumab as post-transplant consolidation. The CDR3 spells CASTHRGVGNTEAFF. DNA for the CDR3: TGTGCCAGCACCCACCGGGGTGTTGGGAACACTGAAGCTTTCTTT.